This TCR beta chain was observed in a study of cytomegalovirus exposure and HLA in healthy donors. Study-level points and caveats: Accurate HLA-A and HLA-B prediction from TCR beta sequences was reported for most subjects. Investigators reported around 150 TCR beta chains as tied to cytomegalovirus. Earlier results showed most TCR beta V segments being productive about 87% or about 30% of the time.

Remarks on this clone: The antigen is unknown.

In the PCR, 60 Vbeta and 13 Jbeta primers were used. Repertoires were generated with immunoSEQ multiplex PCR, while TCRdb's copy carries only in-frame clones and drops some. The repertoire has 180,000 or so clones, 82% of them found once; the top ten carry more than 1.5%. CDR3 length equals 17 residues. CDR1 is SGHNT, CDR2 YYREEE, per germline (reference sequence). V lost 6 bases, J lost 4 bases, and 18 bases stayed unmatched. This TCR was sampled from a man in his forties or fifties in good health and CMV-seronegative. Sequencing was carried out using PBMCs. The chain joins TRBV5-4 to TRBJ1-2; 7 positions match TRBD1. The CDR3 sequence: CASTSSPGQTSAYGYTF. The CDR3 DNA reads as TGTGCCAGCACCTCTTCCCCGGGACAGACCTCAGCCTATGGCTACACCTTC.